This T cell receptor (beta chain) was recovered during a study of Graves' ophthalmopathy and Graves' hyperthyroidism. RNA transcripts were the template, and TCR beta CDR3 regions were amplified from them. The authors performed first-round RT-PCR with HTBI primers and then a second-round multiplex PCR. Each CDR3 protein is one row after TCRdb ran MiXCR on the multiplex PCR reads. Here the sample spans 400,000 to 500,000 distinct CDR3 sequences, roughly 21% being singletons. This CDR3 region has 15 residues. Exclusion criteria comprised other autoimmune diseases, uncontrolled infections, pregnancy or lactation in patients. Of note for this clonotype: A much bigger clone sits one base away, suggesting this may be a read error.

The TCR sequence derives from a woman under 30 with stable Graves' hyperthyroidism. V usage is TRBV12-3 or TRBV12-4 and J usage is TRBJ1-5; 7 bases fit TRBD1. The material sequenced was peripheral blood. CDR3: CASRRGQYSNQPQRF. Here the CDR3 DNA reads TGTGCCAGCAGAAGGGGACAGTATAGCAATCAGCCCCAGCGTTTT.